The present T cell receptor (beta chain) was sequenced within a study of blood T cell repertoires in COVID-19. The CDR3 contains 14 residues. V was clipped by 2 bases and J by 1 base, with 8 bases between them. Germline V gene data show CDR1 as SNHLY and CDR2 as FYNNEI. Methods used by the authors: Reference gene primer amplification gave nucleated cell count estimates. This table comes from immunoSEQ multiplex PCR, and its TCRdb copy is limited to in-frame clones, with some not included. V and J calls plus clone size are reproduced from that table; the DNA served to infer D and trimming. Here the sample spans about 270,000 clones, about 90% being singletons.

The receptor comes from a woman aged 50 to 60 with acute or convalescent COVID-19. The V call is TRBV2, the J call TRBJ1-1; D call uncertain. The specimen sequenced was peripheral blood. The CDR3 reads CASSEYRANTEAFF. The CDR3 DNA is TGTGCCAGCAGTGAATACAGAGCGAACACTGAAGCTTTCTTT.